The 16 T cell receptor beta chains given below trace back to one sample, sequenced in a study of breast tumors, draining lymph nodes, adjacent tissues. Breast cancer patients provided tissue from their axillary draining lymph nodes. A single record per CDR3 protein comes from TCRdb applying MiXCR to the multiplex PCR reads. In the table there are nearly 110,000 distinct CDR3 sequences, about 29% of which are singletons. The source material was axillary lymph node tissue. All receptors come from a female donor with breast cancer. Some clones in this sample may be carry-over from other donors' samples.

Many counts were recorded for this clonotype. The chain joins TRBV7-9 to TRBJ1-2; tentative D call: TRBD1 (6 bases). Germline V lookup: CDR1 SEHNR, CDR2 FQNEAQ (reference sequence). The CDR3 consists of 15 residues. V gave up 0 bases and J gave up 3 bases, with 11 bases separating them. CDR3 nucleotide sequence: TGTGCCAGCAGCTTAGCGGTGGGGGCTGACTATGGCTACACCTTC. This sequence encodes CASSLAVGADYGYTF.

This clonotype was seen repeatedly, ten times or more. V and J are TRBV20-1 and TRBJ2-3; 9 bases are a match to TRBD1. CDR3 length: 15 residues. Germline values: CDR1 DFQATT, CDR2 SNEGSKA (reference sequence). V dropped 2 bases and J dropped 0; count of bases not matched to a gene: 3. CDR3 in DNA: TGCAGTGCTAGATCCGGGACAGGGAGCACAGATACGCAGTATTTT. Its protein is CSARSGTGSTDTQYF.

This clonotype was counted ten times or more. The chain joins TRBV2 to TRBJ1-1; D is unresolved. Trimming cost V 2 bases and J 1 base, with 11 bases left between them. The V gene's germline CDR1 is SNHLY and CDR2 FYNNEI. This CDR3 region has 15 residues. CDR3 coding DNA: TGTGCCAGCAGTGAAATTAGGGTTGGGAACACTGAAGCTTTCTTT. Protein sequence: CASSEIRVGNTEAFF.

This rearrangement joins TRBV19 to TRBJ2-7; D might be TRBD1 (5 bases). The CDR3 is 14 amino acids. Trimming shortened V by 2 bases and J by 0 bases, and 8 bases separated the two germline ends. Germline V gives CDR1 LNHDA, CDR2 SQIVND (reference sequence). The CDR3 DNA reads TGTGCCAGTAGTATATCTACAGGCTCCTACGAGCAGTACTTC. Translating gives CASSISTGSYEQYF. The whole variable domain, remainder taken from reference TRBV19 and TRBJ2-7, is DGGITQSPKYLFRKEGQNVTLSCEQNLNHDAMYWYRQDPGQGLRLIYYSQIVNDFQKGDIAEGYSVSREKKESFPLTVTSAQKNPTAFYLCASSISTGSYEQYFGPGTRLTVT.

The V call is TRBV11-1, the J call TRBJ1-3, with a weak D call TRBD1 (6 bases). Trimming removed 8 bases at V and 7 bases at J, with 39 bases between. The CDR3 loop spans 21 amino acids. The V gene's germline CDR1 is SGHAT and CDR2 FQDESV (reference sequence). The CDR3 DNA reads TGTGCCAGCGGAGCTCCTACGAGCAGTGCTAGGACCAGGGACACCTCTAACACCATATATTTT. This sequence encodes CASGAPTSSARTRDTSNTIYF.

The chain combines TRBV20-1 with TRBJ2-3, with no clear D. The CDR3 consists of 16 residues. Germline CDR1 is DFQATT and CDR2 is SNEGSKA (reference sequence). Deletions cut 3 bases from V and 5 bases from J, with 21 bases between. DNA of the CDR3: TGCAGTGCTAGGGCTCCGAGGCTAACGGCAGTAGATACGCAGTATTTT. It yields the protein CSARAPRLTAVDTQYF.

This clonotype has ten or more counts. This chain uses TRBV10-1 with TRBJ2-5; TRBD2 agrees at 10 bases. Per germline, CDR1 WNHNN and CDR2 SYGVQD (reference sequence). The trim removed 11 bases at V and 1 base at J, leaving 7 bases unmatched. CDR3 length: 14 amino acids. The chain's CDR3 is CAVRTSGCQETQYF. CDR3 coding DNA: TGCGCCGTCCGGACTAGCGGTTGCCAAGAGACCCAGTACTTC.

With respect to this clonotype: A much larger clone lies one base from this, so it may be a read error. V is TRBV11-2 and J is TRBJ2-2; 11 positions match TRBD2. The V segment lost 6 bases and the J segment 4 bases; nucleotides outside the gene matches: 4. Germline-derived CDR1 and CDR2 are SGHAT and FQNNGV. The CDR3 extends over 15 amino acids. CDR3 coding DNA: TGTGCCAGCAGAACTAGCGGGGGATCCACCGGGGAGCTGTTTTTT. Translating it yields CASRTSGGSTGELFF.

The gene calls are TRBV28 and TRBJ1-1; D possibly corresponds to TRBD1 (5 bases). Germline values: CDR1 MDHEN, CDR2 SYDVKM. The CDR3 runs to 13 residues. Trimming took off 6 bases at V and 3 bases at J, with 11 bases between the two ends. CDR3: CASRLGTYTEAFF. As DNA, the CDR3 is TGTGCCAGCAGGCTTGGGACTTACACTGAAGCTTTCTTT.

This clonotype occurred many times. This CDR3 is CASRESNQPQHF. CDR3 nucleotides: TGTGCCAGCCGGGAAAGCAATCAGCCCCAGCATTTT. The J gene is TRBJ1-5, the V gene TRBV6-6, with no clear D. Germline CDR1 and CDR2: MNHNY and SVGAGI (reference sequence). The CDR3 has 12 amino acids. V lost 8 bases to trimming and J lost 1 base, with 6 bases between them.

As regards this clonotype: This may come from a read error, since a much larger clone is one base off. This likely comes from a read error, as the CDR3 has no conserved phenylalanine or tryptophan at its end. The CDR3 protein is CSARDQTGQPNTEAFS. The CDR3, as DNA: TGCAGTGCTAGAGACCAAACGGGACAGCCGAACACTGAAGCTTTCTCT. V is TRBV20-1 and J is TRBJ1-1; 7 bases align to TRBD1. Trimming cost V 0 bases and J 1 base; bases outside gene matches: 8. Germline lookup yields CDR1 DFQATT and CDR2 SNEGSKA (reference sequence). This CDR3 comprises 16 residues.

The chain links TRBV15 to TRBJ1-2, with 9 bases fitting TRBD1. The CDR3 totals 13 residues. Germline lookup yields CDR1 LNHNV and CDR2 YYDKDF (reference sequence). Unmatched junction bases numbered 5, after V lost 8 bases and J lost 4 bases. CDR3: CATGEGQGYGYTF. For the CDR3, the DNA is TGTGCCACCGGGGAGGGACAGGGCTATGGCTACACCTTC. Full variable domain (remainder filled in from reference TRBV15 and TRBJ1-2): DAMVIQNPRYQVTQFGKPVTLSCSQTLNHNVMYWYQQKSSQAPKLLFHYYDKDFNNEADTPDNFQSRRPNTSFCFLDIRSPGLGDTAMYLCATGEGQGYGYTFGSGTRLTVV.

This clonotype appeared many times. The V and J genes are TRBV20-1 and TRBJ2-7; the match to TRBD2 covers 10 bases. CDR3 length: 14 amino acids. Germline CDR1 reads DFQATT; CDR2 reads SNEGSKA (reference sequence). The ends lost 4 bases at V and 2 bases at J; junction bases unmatched: 5. CDR3 amino acids: CSAISGRNPYEQYF. DNA for the CDR3: TGCAGTGCTATTAGCGGGAGGAACCCCTACGAGCAGTACTTC.

This clonotype was seen ten or more times. The V gene is TRBV10-3, the J gene TRBJ1-4; D remains ambiguous. Trimming cost V 0 bases and J 8 bases, with 13 bases left between them. This CDR3 has 15 residues. Germline lookup yields CDR1 ENHRY and CDR2 SYGVKD. The CDR3 DNA reads TGTGCCATCAGTGAGTCCGAATTCGTCGGGGAAAAACTGTTTTTT. This translates into CAISESEFVGEKLFF.

This clonotype has more than one count but fewer than ten. This may be a read error: a much more frequent sequence differs by one nucleotide. This rearrangement joins TRBV20-1 to TRBJ1-5; D may be TRBD1 (5 bases). CDR1 and CDR2 (germline): DFQATT, SNEGSKA (reference sequence). Trimming removed 6 bases at V and 6 bases at J, with 21 bases between. The CDR3 consists of 15 residues. The CDR3 DNA follows: TGCAGTGCAAACCGTCCGGGACGTATCACTCAGCCCCAGCATTTT. Amino acids: CSANRPGRITQPQHF.

On this clonotype: A much larger clone differs by one base, so this may be a read error. As the CDR3 is not closed by the conserved phenylalanine or tryptophan, this likely results from a read error. This sequence joins TRBV6-2 or TRBV6-3 and TRBJ2-3, with D perhaps given as TRBD1 or TRBD2 (5 bases each). In germline, CDR1 is MNHEY, CDR2 SVGEGT. The CDR3 is 16 amino acids. Trimming left V 2 bases short and J 0 bases short, with 12 bases between. CDR3 protein: CASSYVDWGSTDTQYL. DNA for the CDR3: TGTGCCAGCAGTTACGTGGATTGGGGGAGCACAGATACGCAGTATTTG.